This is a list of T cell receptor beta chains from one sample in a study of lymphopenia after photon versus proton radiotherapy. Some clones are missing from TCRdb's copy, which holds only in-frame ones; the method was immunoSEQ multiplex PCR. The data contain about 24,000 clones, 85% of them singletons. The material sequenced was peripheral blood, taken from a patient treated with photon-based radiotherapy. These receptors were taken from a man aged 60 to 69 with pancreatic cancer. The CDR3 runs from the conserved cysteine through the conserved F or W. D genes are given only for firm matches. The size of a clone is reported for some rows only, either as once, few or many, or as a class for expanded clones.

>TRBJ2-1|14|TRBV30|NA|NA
CAWDRVSSYNEQFF
TGTGCCTGGGACCGGGTAAGCTCCTACAATGAGCAGTTCTTC
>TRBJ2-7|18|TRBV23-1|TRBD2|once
CASERRGLSGGTSYEQYF
TGCGCCAGCGAACGGCGCGGATTAAGCGGGGGAACCTCCTACGAGCAGTACTTC
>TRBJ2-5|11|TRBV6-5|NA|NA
CANSYAEPQYF
TGTGCCAACAGTTACGCAGAGCCCCAGTACTTC
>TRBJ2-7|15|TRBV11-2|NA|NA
CASSPGRGKAYEQYF
TGTGCCAGCAGCCCGGGCCGGGGAAAAGCCTACGAGCAGTACTTC
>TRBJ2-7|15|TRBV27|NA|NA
CASSLNSGGSYEQYF
TGTGCCAGCAGCCTTAACTCAGGGGGGTCCTACGAGCAGTACTTC
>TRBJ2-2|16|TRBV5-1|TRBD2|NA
CASSSALAGVTGELFF
TGCGCCAGCAGCTCCGCACTAGCGGGGGTCACCGGGGAGCTGTTTTTT
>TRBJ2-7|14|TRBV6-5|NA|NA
CASKPDRLTYEQYF
TGTGCCAGCAAACCTGACAGGTTAACCTACGAGCAGTACTTC
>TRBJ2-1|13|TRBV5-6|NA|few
CASSLAGTAVQFF
TGTGCCAGCAGCTTGGCCGGTACGGCGGTGCAGTTCTTC
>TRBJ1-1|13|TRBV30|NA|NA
CAWSPGVLVEAFF
TGTGCCTGGAGCCCAGGGGTTCTGGTTGAAGCTTTCTTT
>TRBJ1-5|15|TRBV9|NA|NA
CASSVEGGAGQPQHF
TGTGCCAGCAGCGTAGAGGGGGGGGCTGGTCAGCCCCAGCATTTT
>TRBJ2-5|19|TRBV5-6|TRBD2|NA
CASSLVLLGLAGTQETQYF
TGTGCCAGCAGCTTGGTGCTCTTGGGACTAGCGGGGACCCAAGAGACCCAGTACTTC
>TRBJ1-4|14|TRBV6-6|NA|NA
CASSQEGSNEKLFF
TGTGCCAGCAGCCAGGAAGGGTCTAATGAAAAACTGTTTTTT
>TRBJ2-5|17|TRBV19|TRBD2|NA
CASSIGTSGYFQETQYF
TGTGCCAGTAGTATAGGGACTAGCGGGTACTTCCAAGAGACCCAGTACTTC
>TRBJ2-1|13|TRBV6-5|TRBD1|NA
CASSEDRGGEQFF
TGTGCCAGCAGTGAGGACAGGGGAGGCGAGCAGTTCTTC
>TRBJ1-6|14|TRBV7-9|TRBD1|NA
CASNPRQGDSPLHF
TGTGCCAGCAACCCAAGACAGGGGGATTCACCCCTCCACTTT
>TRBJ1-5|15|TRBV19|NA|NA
CASSMSGGPNQPQHF
TGTGCCAGTAGTATGTCAGGCGGCCCGAATCAGCCCCAGCATTTT
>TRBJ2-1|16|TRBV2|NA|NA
CASSAGAAASGDEQFF
TGTGCCAGCAGTGCCGGGGCCGCGGCGAGCGGCGATGAGCAGTTCTTC
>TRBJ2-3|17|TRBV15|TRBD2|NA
CATSRGTSGGSTDTQYF
TGTGCCACCAGCAGAGGAACTAGCGGGGGGAGCACAGATACGCAGTATTTT
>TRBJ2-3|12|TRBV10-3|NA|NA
CAISEYLDTQYF
TGTGCCATCAGCGAGTATCTGGATACGCAGTATTTT
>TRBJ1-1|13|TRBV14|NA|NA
CASSSALNTEAFF
TGTGCCAGCAGCTCTGCCCTGAACACTGAAGCTTTCTTT
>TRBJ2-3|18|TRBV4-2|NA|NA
CASSLDARRGAGTDTQYF
TGTGCCAGCAGCCTAGACGCCAGGAGGGGGGCAGGCACAGATACGCAGTATTTT
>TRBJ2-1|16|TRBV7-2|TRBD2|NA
CASSQRGGATYNEQFF
TGTGCCAGCAGCCAACGCGGGGGGGCCACCTACAATGAGCAGTTCTTC
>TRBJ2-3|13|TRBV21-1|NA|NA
CASNRQGTDTQYF
TGTGCCAGCAATAGACAGGGAACAGATACGCAGTATTTT